This entry features one T cell receptor beta chain sequence. The antigen remains undetermined. The table came from immunoSEQ multiplex PCR; TCRdb's copy has only in-frame clones and leaves some out. The data contain just under 95,000 clones, under 95% of them singletons. The data stem from a study of T cell responses to AZD1222 COVID-19 vaccine. Study results and caveats: Spike-specific TCR breadth and depth rose after two AZD1222 doses. Just six people given AZD1222 tested seropositive at baseline.

The CDR3 contains 17 residues. CDR1 and CDR2 (germline): SGHRS, YFSETQ. V was shortened by 1 base and J by 2 bases, with 19 bases between the two germline ends. The receptor was isolated from an adult in good health. V and J are TRBV5-1 and TRBJ2-7, with D perhaps TRBD1 or TRBD2 (5 bases each). Source: peripheral blood, taken on day 0 of AZD1222 vaccination. The CDR3 reads CASSLNGAGNSPYEQYF. Written as DNA, the CDR3 is TGCGCCAGCAGCTTGAATGGGGCCGGGAACTCCCCCTACGAGCAGTACTTC.